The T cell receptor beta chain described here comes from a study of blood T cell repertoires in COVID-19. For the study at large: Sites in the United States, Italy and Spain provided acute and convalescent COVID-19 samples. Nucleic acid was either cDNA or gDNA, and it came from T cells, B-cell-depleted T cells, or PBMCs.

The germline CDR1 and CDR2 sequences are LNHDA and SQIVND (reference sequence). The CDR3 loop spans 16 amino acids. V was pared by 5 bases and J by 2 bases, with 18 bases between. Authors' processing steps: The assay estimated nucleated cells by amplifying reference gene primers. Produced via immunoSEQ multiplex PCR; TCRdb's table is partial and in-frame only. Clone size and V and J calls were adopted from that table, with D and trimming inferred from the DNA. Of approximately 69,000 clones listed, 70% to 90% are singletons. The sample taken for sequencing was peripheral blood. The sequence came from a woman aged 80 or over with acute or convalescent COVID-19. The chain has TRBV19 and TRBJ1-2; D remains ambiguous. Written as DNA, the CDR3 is TGTGCCAGTAGTTGGAGAGGAGAGGGAAGGAACTATGGCTACACCTTC. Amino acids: CASSWRGEGRNYGYTF.